Ten or more counts support the clone carrying this T cell receptor (beta chain). Its target is unknown. Time point defined: sample taken at primary tumor resection. These data are taken from a study of spatial heterogeneity in lung cancer. General observations from the study: In tumors, expanded intratumoral alpha and beta TCR counts tracked mutation counts.

TCRdb reprocessed the 5' RACE reads with MiXCR, giving one entry per CDR3 protein. The data show more than 7,500 distinct CDR3 sequences, with about 3% seen just once and roughly an eighth held by the top ten. The CDR3 loop spans 17 amino acids. The V end lost 0 bases, the J end lost 0 bases, and 12 bases lay between the germline ends. Germline V lookup: CDR1 MNHEY, CDR2 SMNVEV (reference sequence). The clonotype was recovered from a male donor with early-stage non-small cell lung cancer. The J gene is TRBJ1-3, the V gene TRBV27, with D maybe TRBD1 (5 bases). Sequencing used lung tumor tissue, obtained at surgery. CDR3 loop: CASSLSGRGSSGNTIYF. CDR3 coding DNA: TGTGCCAGCAGTTTATCCGGACGGGGGAGCTCTGGAAACACCATATATTTT.